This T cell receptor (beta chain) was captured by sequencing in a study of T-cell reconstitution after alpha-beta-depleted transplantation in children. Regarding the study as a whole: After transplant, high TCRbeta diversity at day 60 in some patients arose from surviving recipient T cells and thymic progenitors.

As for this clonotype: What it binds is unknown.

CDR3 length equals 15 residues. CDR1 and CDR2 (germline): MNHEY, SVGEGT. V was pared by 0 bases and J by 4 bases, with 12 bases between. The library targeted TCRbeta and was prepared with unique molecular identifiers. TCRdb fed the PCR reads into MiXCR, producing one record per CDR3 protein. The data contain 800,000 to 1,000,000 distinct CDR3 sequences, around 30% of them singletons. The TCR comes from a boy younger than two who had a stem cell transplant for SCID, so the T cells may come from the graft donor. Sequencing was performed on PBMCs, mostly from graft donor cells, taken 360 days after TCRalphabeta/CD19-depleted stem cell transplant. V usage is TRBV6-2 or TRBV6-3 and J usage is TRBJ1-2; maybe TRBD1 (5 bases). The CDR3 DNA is TGTGCCAGCAGTTACTCCGGGGGAGAAGGCTATGGCTACACCTTC. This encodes CASSYSGGEGYGYTF.